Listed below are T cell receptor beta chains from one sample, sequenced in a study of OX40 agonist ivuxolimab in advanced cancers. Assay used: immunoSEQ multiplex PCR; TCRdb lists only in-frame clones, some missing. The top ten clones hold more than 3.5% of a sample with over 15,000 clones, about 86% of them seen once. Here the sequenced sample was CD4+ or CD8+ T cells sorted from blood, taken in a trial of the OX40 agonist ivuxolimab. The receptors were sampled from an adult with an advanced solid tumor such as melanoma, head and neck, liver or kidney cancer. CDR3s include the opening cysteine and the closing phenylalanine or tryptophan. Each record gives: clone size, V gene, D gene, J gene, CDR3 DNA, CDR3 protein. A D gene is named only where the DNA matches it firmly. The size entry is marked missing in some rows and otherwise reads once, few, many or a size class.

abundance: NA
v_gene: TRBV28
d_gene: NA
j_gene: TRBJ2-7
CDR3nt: TGTGCCAGCAGTTTCCTTCCGCGGCCCAGCTCCTACGAGCAGTACTTC
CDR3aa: CASSFLPRPSSYEQYF

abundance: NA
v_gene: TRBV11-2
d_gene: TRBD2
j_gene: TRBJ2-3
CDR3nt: TGTGCCAGCAGCCCTAGCGGGACGGGGAGCACAGATACGCAGTATTTT
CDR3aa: CASSPSGTGSTDTQYF

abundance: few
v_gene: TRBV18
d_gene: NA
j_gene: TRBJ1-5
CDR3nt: TGTGCCAGCTCACAGGGACAAAATAGCAATCAGCCCCAGCATTTT
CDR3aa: CASSQGQNSNQPQHF

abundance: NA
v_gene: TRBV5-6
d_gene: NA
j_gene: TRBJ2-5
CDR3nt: TGTGCCAGCAGCTTGGGACAGGCGGGTCGGGAGACCCAGTACTTC
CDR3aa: CASSLGQAGRETQYF

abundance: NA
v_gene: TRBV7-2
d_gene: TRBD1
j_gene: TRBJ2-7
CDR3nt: TGTGCCAGCAGCTTAGAACAGGGGGTGACCTACGAGCAGTACTTC
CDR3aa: CASSLEQGVTYEQYF

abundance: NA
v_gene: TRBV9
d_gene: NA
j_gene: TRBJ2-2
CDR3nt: TGTGCCAGCACTTTGGACTTTTCCACCGGGGAGCTGTTTTTT
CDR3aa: CASTLDFSTGELFF

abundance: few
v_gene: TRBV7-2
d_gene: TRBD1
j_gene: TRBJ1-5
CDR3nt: TGTGCCAGCAGCGCAAGACAGGGTAGCAATCAGCCCCAGCATTTT
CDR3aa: CASSARQGSNQPQHF

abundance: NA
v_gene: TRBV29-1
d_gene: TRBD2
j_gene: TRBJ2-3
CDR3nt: TGCAGCGTTGTTAGCGGGAGTAGCACAGATACGCAGTATTTT
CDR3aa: CSVVSGSSTDTQYF

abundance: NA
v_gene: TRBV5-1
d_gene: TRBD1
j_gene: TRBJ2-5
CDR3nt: TGCGCCAGCAGCTTGGCCAACTCCGGGACAGGGGGCTACGAGGAGACCCAGTACTTC
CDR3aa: CASSLANSGTGGYEETQYF

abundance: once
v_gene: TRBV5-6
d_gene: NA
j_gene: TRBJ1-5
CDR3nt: TGTGCCAGCAGCAGGGACCGAAATCAGCCCCAGCATTTT
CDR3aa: CASSRDRNQPQHF

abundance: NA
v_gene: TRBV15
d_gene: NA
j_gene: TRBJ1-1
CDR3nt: TGTGCCACCAGCAGAGATGGAAGGGAAGAAGCTTTCTTT
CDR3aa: CATSRDGREEAFF

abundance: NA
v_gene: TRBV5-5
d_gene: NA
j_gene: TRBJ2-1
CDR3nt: TGTGCCAGCAGGAAGGACAATGAGCAGTTCTTC
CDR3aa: CASRKDNEQFF

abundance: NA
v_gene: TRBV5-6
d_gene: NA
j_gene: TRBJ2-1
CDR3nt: TGTGCCAGCAGCTTCCGGGCAGGCTACAATGAGCAGTTCTTC
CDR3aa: CASSFRAGYNEQFF

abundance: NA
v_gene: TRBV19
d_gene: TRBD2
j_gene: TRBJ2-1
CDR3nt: TGTGCCAGTAATAACCCGGGACTAGCGGGACTTTCAGGCAATGAGCAGTTCTTC
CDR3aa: CASNNPGLAGLSGNEQFF

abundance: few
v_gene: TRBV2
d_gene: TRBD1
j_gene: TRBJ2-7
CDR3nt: TGTGCCAGCAGTGAAGGGACAGGAACTTACGAGCAGTACTTC
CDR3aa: CASSEGTGTYEQYF

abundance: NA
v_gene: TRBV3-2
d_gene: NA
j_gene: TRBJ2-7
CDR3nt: TGTGCCAGCGTAAGGAGGCAGTACTTC
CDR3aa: CASVRRQYF

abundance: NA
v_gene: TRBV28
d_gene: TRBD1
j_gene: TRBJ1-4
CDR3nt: TGTGCCAGCAGGAACACCGAGGGGGCGGCTAATGAAAAACTGTTTTTT
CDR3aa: CASRNTEGAANEKLFF

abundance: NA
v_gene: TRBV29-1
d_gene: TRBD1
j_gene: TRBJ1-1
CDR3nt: TGCAGCGTAGGGACAGGACTGAACACTGAAGCTTTCTTT
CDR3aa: CSVGTGLNTEAFF

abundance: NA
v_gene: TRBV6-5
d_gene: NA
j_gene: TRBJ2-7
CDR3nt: TGTGCCAGCAGGGACCGGGACGAATCCTACGAGCAGTACTTC
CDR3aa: CASRDRDESYEQYF

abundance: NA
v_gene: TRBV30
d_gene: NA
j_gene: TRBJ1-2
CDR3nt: TGTGCCTGGAGTCCAATTTCCGGGACGGCGTATGGCTACACCTTC
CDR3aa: CAWSPISGTAYGYTF

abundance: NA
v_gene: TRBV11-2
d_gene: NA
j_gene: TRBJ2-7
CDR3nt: TGTGCCAGCAGCTTAGGAGACGAGCAGTACTTC
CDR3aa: CASSLGDEQYF

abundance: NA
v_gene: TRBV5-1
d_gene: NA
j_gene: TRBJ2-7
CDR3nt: TGCGCCAGCAGCCCAGTGGGGGTATCTGAAGAGCAGTACTTC
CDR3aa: CASSPVGVSEEQYF

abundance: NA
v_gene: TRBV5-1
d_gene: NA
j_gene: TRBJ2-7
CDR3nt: TGCGCCAGCAGCGCAACAGGGGATTGGGGAGGCGAGCAGTACTTC
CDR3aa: CASSATGDWGGEQYF

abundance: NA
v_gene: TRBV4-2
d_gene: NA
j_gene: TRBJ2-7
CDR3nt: TGTGCCAGCAGCCAAGCGTCGACAGACTACGAGCAGTACTTC
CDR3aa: CASSQASTDYEQYF

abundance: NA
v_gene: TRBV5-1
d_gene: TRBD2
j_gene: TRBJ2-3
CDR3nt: TGCGCCAGCAGCTTTAGCGGGGGCACAGATACGCAGTATTTT
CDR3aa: CASSFSGGTDTQYF

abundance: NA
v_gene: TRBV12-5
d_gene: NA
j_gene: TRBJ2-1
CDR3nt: TGTGCTAGTGGTTTCTCCGGGATCGGCAGGGAAAGCAATGAGCAGTTCTTC
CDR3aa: CASGFSGIGRESNEQFF

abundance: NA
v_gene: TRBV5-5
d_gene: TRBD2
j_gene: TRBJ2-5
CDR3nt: TGTGCCAGCAGGAGGGAGGGAGGCTCCGAGACCCAGTACTTC
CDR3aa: CASRREGGSETQYF

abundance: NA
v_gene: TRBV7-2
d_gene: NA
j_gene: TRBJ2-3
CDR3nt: TGTGCCAGCAGCGCAATCACAGATACGCAGTATTTT
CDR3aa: CASSAITDTQYF

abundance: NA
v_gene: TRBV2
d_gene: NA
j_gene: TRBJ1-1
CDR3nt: TGTGCCAGCAGTGCTTCCGACGGGAACACTGAAGCTTTCTTT
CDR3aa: CASSASDGNTEAFF

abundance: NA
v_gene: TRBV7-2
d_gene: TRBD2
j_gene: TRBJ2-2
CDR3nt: TGTGCCAGCAGCCTAGCGGGCGGGCCCGGGGAGCTGTTTTTT
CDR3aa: CASSLAGGPGELFF

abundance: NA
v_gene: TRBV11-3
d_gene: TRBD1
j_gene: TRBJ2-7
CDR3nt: TGTGCCAGCAGCAATACAGGGGACCAGTACTTC
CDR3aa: CASSNTGDQYF

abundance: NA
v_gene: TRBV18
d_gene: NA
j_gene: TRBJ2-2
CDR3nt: TGTGCCAGCTCACCCCTTCGAGCGGATAACACCGGGGAGCTGTTTTTT
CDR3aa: CASSPLRADNTGELFF

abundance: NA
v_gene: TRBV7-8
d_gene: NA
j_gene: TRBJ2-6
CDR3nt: TGTGCCTCCGAGCGGTCTGGGGCCAACGTCCTGACTTTC
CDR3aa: CASERSGANVLTF

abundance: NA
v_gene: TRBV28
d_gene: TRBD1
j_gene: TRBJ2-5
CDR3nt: TGTGCCAGCAGTTTATGGGGACAGGGTGGTAAAGAGACCCAGTACTTC
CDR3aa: CASSLWGQGGKETQYF

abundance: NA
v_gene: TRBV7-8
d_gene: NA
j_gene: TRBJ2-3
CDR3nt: TGTGCCAGCAGCTTAGATCTGGCAGGGTGGACAGATACGCAGTATTTT
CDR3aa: CASSLDLAGWTDTQYF

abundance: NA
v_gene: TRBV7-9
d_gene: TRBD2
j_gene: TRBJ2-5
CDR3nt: TGTGCCAGCAGCCAAAATTACAGACTAGCGCAAGAGACCCAGTACTTC
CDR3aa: CASSQNYRLAQETQYF

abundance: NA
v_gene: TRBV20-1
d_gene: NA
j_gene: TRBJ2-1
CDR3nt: TGCAGTGCCTGGGGGAATGAGCAGTTCTTC
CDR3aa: CSAWGNEQFF

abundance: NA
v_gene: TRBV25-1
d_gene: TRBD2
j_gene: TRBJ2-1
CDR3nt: TGTGCCAGCAGCCCGGGACTAGCGGTCAATGAGCAGTTCTTC
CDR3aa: CASSPGLAVNEQFF

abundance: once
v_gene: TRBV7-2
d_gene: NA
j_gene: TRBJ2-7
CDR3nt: TGTGCCAGCAGCTTCGGTAGGACAGGGAGGGACGAGCAGTACTTC
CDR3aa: CASSFGRTGRDEQYF

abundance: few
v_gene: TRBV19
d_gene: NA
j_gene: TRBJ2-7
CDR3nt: TGTGCCAGCCGGTGGAGCGGCTCCTACGAGCAGTACTTC
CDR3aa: CASRWSGSYEQYF

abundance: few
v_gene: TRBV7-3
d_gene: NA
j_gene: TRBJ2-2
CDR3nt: TGTGCCAGCAGCCCGAGTGGGGCACGGAACACCGGGGAGCTGTTTTTT
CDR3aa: CASSPSGARNTGELFF

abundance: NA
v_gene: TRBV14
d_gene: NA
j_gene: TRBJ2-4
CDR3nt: TGTGCCAGCAGCCAAGGGACTGTCCCAAATCTGTGGAGAAAGAAAAACATTCAGTACTTC
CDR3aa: CASSQGTVPNLWRKKNIQYF

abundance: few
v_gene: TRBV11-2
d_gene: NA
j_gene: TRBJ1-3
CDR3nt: TGTGCCAGCAGCTTAGAGGGTGGTGGAAACACCATATATTTT
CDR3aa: CASSLEGGGNTIYF

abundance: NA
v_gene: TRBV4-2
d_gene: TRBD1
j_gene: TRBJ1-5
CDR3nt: TGTGCCAGCAGCCGGGGACAGGGGTTTGATCAGCCCCAGCATTTT
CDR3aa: CASSRGQGFDQPQHF

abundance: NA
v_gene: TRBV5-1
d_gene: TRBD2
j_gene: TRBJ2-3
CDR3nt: TGCGCCAGCAGCTTGGCGCCGGATGCTAGCGGGAATGCAGATACGCAGTATTTT
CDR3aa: CASSLAPDASGNADTQYF

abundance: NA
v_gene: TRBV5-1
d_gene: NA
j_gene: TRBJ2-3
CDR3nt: TGCGCCAGCAGCTCGGGTCGGACAGATACGCAGTATTTT
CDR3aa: CASSSGRTDTQYF

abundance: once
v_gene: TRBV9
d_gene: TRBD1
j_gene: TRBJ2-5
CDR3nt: TGTGCCAGCAGCGTCGGACAGGGGCAAGAGACCCAGTACTTC
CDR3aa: CASSVGQGQETQYF

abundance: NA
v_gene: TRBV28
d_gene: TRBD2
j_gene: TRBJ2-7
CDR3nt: TGTGCCAGCAGTTCTAGCGGCAGAGGCACCTACGAGCAGTACTTC
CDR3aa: CASSSSGRGTYEQYF

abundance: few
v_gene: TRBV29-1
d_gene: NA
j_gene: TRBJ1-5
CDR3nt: TGCAGCGTTGCAGATGGGGTCCTGGGCAATCAGCCCCAGCATTTT
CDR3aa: CSVADGVLGNQPQHF

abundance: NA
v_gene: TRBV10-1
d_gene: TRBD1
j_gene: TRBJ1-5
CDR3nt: TGCGCCAGCAGCGACAGGGTCGGTCAGCCCCAGCATTTT
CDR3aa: CASSDRVGQPQHF

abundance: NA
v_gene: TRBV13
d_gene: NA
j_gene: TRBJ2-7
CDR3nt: TGTGCCAGCAGTCTAACTAGGCGTTACGAGCAGTACTTC
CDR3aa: CASSLTRRYEQYF

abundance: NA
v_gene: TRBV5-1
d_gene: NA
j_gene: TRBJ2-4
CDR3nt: TGCGCCAGCAGCGCGGGACTAGCCAAAAACATTCAGTACTTC
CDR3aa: CASSAGLAKNIQYF